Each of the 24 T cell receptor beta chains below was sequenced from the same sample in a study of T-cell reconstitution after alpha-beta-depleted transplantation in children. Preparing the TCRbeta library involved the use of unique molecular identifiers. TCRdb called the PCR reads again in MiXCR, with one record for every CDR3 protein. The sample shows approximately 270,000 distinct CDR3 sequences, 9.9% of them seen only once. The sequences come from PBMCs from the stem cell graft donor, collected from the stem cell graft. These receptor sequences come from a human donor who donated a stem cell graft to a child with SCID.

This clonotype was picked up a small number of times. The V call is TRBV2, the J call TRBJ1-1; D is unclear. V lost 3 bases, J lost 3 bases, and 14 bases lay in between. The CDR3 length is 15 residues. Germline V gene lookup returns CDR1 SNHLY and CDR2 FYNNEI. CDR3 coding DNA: TGTGCCAGCAGTGAGGTGGAGCCTTGGGACACTGAAGCTTTCTTT. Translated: CASSEVEPWDTEAFF.

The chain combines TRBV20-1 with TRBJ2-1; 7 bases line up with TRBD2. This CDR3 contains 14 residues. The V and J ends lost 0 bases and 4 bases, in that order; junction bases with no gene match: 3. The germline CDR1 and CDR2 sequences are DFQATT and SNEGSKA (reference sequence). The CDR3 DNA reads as TGCAGTGCTAGAGACCAGCGGGGTTACAATGAGCAGTTCTTC. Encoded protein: CSARDQRGYNEQFF.

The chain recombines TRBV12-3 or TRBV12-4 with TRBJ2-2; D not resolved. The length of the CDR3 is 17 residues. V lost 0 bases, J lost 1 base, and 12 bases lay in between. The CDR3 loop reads CASSLAGQTLNTGELFF. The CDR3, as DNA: TGTGCCAGCAGTTTAGCTGGCCAAACCTTGAACACCGGGGAGCTGTTTTTT.

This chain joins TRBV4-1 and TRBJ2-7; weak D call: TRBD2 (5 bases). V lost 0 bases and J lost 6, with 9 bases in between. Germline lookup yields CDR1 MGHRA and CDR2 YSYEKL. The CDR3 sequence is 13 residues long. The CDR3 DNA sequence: TGCGCCAGCAGCCAAGAGAGAGGGTTCGAGCAGTACTTC. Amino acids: CASSQERGFEQYF.

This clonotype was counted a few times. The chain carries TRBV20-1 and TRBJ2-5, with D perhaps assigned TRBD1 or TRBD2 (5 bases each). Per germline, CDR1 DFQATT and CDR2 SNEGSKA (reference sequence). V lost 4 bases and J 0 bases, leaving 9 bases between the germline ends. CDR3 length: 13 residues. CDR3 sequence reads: CSATGRNQETQYF. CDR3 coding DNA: TGCAGTGCTACGGGACGGAACCAAGAGACCCAGTACTTC.

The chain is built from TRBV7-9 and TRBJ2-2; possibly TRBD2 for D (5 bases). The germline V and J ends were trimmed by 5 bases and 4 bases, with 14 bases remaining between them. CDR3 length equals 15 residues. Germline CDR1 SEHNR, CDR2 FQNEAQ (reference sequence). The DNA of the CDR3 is TGTGCCAGCAGCACCTGGCCGGGGTCCACCGGGGAGCTGTTTTTT. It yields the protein CASSTWPGSTGELFF.

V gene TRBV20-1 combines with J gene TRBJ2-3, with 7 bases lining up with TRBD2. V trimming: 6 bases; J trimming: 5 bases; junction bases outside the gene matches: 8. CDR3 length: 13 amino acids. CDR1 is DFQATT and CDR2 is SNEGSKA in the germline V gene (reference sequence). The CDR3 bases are TGCAGTGCCCCCTCGGGGGGTGGAGATACGCAGTATTTT. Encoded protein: CSAPSGGGDTQYF.

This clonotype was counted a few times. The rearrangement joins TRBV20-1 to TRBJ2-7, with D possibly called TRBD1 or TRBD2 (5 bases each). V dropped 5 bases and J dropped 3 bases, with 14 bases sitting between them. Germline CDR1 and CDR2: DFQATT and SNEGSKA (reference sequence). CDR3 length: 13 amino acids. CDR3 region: CSALRDGLYEQYF. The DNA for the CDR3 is TGCAGTGCTCTCCGGGACGGACTCTACGAGCAGTACTTC.

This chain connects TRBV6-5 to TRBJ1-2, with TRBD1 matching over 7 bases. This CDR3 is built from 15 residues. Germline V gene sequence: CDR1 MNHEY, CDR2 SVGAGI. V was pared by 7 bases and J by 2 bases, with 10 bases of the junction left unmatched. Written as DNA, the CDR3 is TGTGCCAGCAAAGCAGGCGAGGGGGCGAACTATGGCTACACCTTC. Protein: CASKAGEGANYGYTF.

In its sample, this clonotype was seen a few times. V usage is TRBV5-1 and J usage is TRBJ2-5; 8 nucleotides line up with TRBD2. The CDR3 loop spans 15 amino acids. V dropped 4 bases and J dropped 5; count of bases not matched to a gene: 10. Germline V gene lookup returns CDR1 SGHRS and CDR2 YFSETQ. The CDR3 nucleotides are TGCGCCAGCAGCCCCGGGGGGGCCCATAGCGAGACCCAGTACTTC. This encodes CASSPGGAHSETQYF.

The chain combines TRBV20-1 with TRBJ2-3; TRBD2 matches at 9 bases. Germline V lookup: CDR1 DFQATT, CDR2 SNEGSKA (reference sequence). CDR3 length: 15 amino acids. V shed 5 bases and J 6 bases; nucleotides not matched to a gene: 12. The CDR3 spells CSAGPERGATDTQYF. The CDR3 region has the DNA TGCAGTGCTGGTCCCGAGCGGGGGGCAACGGATACGCAGTATTTT.

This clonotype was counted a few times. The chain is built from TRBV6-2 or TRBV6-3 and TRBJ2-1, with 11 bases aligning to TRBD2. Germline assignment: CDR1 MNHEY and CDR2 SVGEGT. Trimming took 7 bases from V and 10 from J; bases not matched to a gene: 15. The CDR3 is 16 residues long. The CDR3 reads CASTPRGTSGGPEQFF. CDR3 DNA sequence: TGTGCCAGCACCCCAAGGGGGACTAGCGGTGGGCCAGAGCAGTTCTTC.

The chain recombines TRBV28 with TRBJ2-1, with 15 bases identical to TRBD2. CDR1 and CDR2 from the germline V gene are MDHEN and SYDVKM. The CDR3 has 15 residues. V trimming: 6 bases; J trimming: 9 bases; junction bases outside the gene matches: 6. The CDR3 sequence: CASSNGLAGGREQFF. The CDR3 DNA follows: TGTGCCAGCAGCAATGGACTAGCGGGGGGGCGTGAGCAGTTCTTC.

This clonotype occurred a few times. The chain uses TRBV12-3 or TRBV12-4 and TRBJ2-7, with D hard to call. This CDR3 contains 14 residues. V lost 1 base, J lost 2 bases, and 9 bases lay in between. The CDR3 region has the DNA TGTGCCAGCAGTTTAGGTGCTAACCCCTACGAGCAGTACTTC. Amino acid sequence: CASSLGANPYEQYF.

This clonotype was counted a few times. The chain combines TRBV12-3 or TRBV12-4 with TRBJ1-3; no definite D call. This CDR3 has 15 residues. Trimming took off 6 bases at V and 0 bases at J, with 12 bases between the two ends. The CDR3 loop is CASRPSGISGNTIYF. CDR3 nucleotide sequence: TGTGCCAGCAGACCCTCAGGAATCTCTGGAAACACCATATATTTT.

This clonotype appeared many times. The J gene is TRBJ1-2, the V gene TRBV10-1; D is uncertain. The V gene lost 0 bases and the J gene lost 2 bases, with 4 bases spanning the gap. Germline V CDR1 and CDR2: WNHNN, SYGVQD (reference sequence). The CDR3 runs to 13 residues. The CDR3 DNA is TGCGCCAGCAGTGAGTCAGGCAACTATGGCTACACCTTC. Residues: CASSESGNYGYTF.

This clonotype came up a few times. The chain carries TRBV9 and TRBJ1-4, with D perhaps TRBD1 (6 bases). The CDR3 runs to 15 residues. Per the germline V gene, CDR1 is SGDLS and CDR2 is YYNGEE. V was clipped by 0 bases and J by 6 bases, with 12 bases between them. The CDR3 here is CASSVEGGTDEKLFF. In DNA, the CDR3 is TGTGCCAGCAGCGTAGAGGGGGGCACCGATGAAAAACTGTTTTTT.

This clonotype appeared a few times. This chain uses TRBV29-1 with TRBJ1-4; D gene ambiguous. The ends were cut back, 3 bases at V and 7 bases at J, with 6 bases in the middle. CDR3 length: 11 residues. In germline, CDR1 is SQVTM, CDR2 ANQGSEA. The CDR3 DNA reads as TGCAGCGTTGACAGTGGTGAAAAACTGTTTTTT. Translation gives CSVDSGEKLFF.

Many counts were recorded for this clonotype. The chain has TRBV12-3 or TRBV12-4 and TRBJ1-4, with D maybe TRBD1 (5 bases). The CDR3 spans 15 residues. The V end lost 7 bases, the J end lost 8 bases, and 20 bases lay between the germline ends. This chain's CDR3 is CASTYWGGREEKLFF. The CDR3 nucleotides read TGTGCCAGCACCTATTGGGGGGGGAGGGAGGAAAAACTGTTTTTT.

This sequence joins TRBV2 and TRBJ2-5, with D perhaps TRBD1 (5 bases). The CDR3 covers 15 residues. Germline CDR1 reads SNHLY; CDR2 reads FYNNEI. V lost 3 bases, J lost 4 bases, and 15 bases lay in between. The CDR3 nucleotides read TGTGCCAGCAGTGAGCGGACATGGAGTTCAGAGACCCAGTACTTC. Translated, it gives CASSERTWSSETQYF.

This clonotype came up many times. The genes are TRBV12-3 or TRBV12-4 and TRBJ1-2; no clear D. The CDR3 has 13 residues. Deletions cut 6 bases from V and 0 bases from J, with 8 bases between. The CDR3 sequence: CASSRAANYGYTF. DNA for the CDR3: TGTGCCAGCAGCCGAGCTGCTAACTATGGCTACACCTTC.

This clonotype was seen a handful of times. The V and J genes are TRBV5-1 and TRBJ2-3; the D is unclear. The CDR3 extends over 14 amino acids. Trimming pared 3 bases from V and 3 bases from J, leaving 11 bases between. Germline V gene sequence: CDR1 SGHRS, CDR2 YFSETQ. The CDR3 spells CASSSLLSTDTQYF. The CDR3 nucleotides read TGCGCCAGCAGCTCCCTACTCTCAACAGATACGCAGTATTTT.

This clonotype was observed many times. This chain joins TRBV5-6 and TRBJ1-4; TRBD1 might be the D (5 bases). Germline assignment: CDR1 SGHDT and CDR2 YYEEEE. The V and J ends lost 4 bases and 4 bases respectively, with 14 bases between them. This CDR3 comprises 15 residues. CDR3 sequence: CASSMDIVNNEKLFF. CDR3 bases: TGTGCCAGCAGCATGGACATTGTGAATAATGAAAAACTGTTTTTT.

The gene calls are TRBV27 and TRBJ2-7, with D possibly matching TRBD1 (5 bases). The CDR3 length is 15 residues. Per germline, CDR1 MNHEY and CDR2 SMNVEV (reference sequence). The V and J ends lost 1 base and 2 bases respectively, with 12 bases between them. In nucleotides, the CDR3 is TGTGCCAGCAGTTTATTTGCAGGACAAGCCTACGAGCAGTACTTC. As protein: CASSLFAGQAYEQYF.